Listed here are 10 T cell receptor beta chains from one sample, sequenced in a study of T cells expressing NK-cell markers. TCRdb re-called the 5' RACE reads; every CDR3 protein appears as one record, without DNA. The sample spans fewer than 550,000 distinct CDR3 sequences; the ten largest clones claim 1.4%. Sequenced input: blood T cells: a sorted CD56 or NKG2C T cell subset, CD4+ or CD8+ T cells, or bulk PBMC T cells (not recorded which). The receptors come from a woman between 50 and 59 years old in good health.

V and J are TRBV24-1 and TRBJ2-7; TCRdb names TRBD1, which stays unverified in the absence of DNA. Germline V CDR1 and CDR2: KGHDR, SFDVKD. There are 13 residues in the CDR3. Here the CDR3 reads CATAGHTTYEQYF.

This chain links TRBV30 with TRBJ1-1; checking the TCRdb D call of TRBD1 is not possible without DNA. CDR1 and CDR2 (germline): GTSNPN, SVGIG (reference sequence). CDR3 length: 14 amino acids. The chain's CDR3 is CAWSAGTGNTEAFF.

The chain has TRBV20-1 and TRBJ2-7. Germline V CDR1 and CDR2: DFQATT, SNEGSKA (reference sequence). The CDR3 covers 12 residues. The CDR3 loop reads CSAGGLPEEQYF.

The chain is built from TRBV2 and TRBJ2-5; checking the TCRdb D call of TRBD1 is not possible without DNA. Germline CDR1 SNHLY, CDR2 FYNNEI. The CDR3 spans 15 residues. The CDR3 region is CASTSPVGSQETQYF.

The chain employs TRBV20-1 and TRBJ2-7; lacking DNA, the TRBD2 call made by TCRdb goes unchecked. This CDR3 is 17 amino acids long. Germline CDR1 reads DFQATT; CDR2 reads SNEGSKA (reference sequence). This CDR3 is CSASRGRGLAGSYEQYF.

The V gene is TRBV11-1, the J gene TRBJ2-5; absent DNA, TCRdb's TRBD1 call cannot be checked. CDR3 length: 15 amino acids. Per the germline V gene, CDR1 is SGHAT and CDR2 is FQDESV (reference sequence). The CDR3 region is CASSERQGARETQYF.

The rearrangement uses TRBV12-3 or TRBV12-4 and TRBJ1-4; the TCRdb call, TRBD1, lacks DNA for checking. The CDR3 extends over 15 amino acids. Here the CDR3 reads CASSFSGRRNEKLFF.

The CDR3 sequence is CASSWRGGTYEQYF. V is TRBV12-3 or TRBV12-4 and J is TRBJ2-7; TCRdb picks TRBD1, but there is no DNA to check that call. The CDR3 sequence is 14 residues long.

The CDR3: CASSGGQGGGETQYF. J is TRBJ2-5 and V is TRBV7-2; TCRdb selects TRBD1, and the lack of DNA leaves this call unchecked. The CDR3 is 15 amino acids. The germline V gene has CDR1 SGHTA and CDR2 FQGNSA.

This sequence joins TRBV11-3 and TRBJ2-7; TCRdb names TRBD1, which stays unverified in the absence of DNA. CDR3 length: 14 residues. Germline CDR1 SGHNT, CDR2 YENEEA. CDR3 residues: CASTVGGYSYEQYF.